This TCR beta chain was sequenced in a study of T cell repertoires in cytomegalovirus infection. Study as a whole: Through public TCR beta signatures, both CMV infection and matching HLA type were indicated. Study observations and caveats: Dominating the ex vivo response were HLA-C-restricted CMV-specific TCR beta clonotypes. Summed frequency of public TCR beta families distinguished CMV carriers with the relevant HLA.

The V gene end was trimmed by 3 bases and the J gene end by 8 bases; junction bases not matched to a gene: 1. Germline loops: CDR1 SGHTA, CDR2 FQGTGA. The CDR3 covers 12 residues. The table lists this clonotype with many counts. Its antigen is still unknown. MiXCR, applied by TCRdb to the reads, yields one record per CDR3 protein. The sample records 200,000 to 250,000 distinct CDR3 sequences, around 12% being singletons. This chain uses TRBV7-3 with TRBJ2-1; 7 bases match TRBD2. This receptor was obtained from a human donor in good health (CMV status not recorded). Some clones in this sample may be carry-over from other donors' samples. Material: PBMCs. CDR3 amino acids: CASSLREHEQFF. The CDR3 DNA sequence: TGTGCCAGCAGCTTGCGGGAGCATGAGCAGTTCTTC.